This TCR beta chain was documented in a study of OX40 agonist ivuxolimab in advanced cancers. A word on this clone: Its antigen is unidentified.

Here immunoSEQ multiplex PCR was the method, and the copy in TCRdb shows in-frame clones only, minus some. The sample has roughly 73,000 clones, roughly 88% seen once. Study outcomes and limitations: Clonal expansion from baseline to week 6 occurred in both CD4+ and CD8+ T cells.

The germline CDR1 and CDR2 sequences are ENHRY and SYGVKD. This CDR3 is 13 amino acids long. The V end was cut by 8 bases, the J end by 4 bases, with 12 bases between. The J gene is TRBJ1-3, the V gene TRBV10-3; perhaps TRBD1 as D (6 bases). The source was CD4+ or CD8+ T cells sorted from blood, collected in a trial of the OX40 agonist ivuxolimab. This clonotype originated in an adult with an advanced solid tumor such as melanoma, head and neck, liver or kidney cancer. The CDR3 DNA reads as TGTGCCATCTTACAGGGATCAGGAAACACCATATATTTT. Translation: CAILQGSGNTIYF.